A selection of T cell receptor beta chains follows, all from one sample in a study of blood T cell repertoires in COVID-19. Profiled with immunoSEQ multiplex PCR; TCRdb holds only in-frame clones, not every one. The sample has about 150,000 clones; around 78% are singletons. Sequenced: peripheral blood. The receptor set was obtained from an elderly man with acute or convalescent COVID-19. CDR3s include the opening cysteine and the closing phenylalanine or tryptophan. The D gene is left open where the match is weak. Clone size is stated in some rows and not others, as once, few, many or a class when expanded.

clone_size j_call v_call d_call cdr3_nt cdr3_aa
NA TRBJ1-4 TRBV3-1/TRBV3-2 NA TGTGCCAGCAGCCAAGGGTGGCGGGGAGGTGAAAAACTGTTTTTT CASSQGWRGGEKLFF
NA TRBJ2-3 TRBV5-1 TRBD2 TGCGCCAGCAGCTTGGGCCGGACTAGCGGGGGCACAGATACGCAGTATTTT CASSLGRTSGGTDTQYF
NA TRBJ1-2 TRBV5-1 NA TGCGCCAGCAGCTTGGAATGGGGAACAGGACCCGTCTCTGGCTACACCTTC CASSLEWGTGPVSGYTF
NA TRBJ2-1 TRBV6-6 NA TGTGCCAGCAGTGACAGGGAGCAGTTCTTC CASSDREQFF
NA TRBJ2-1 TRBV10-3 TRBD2 TGTGCCATCAAGACCGGGACTAGGGGAGGAGGAAATGAGCAGTTCTTC CAIKTGTRGGGNEQFF
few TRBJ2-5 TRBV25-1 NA TGTGCCAGCAGTGAAGGGCGACAGGCCCGCGGGGAGACCCAGTACTTC CASSEGRQARGETQYF
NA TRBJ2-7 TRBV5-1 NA TGCGCCAGCAGCTTGGACGGACTCTACGAGCAGTACTTC CASSLDGLYEQYF
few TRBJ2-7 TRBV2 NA TGTGCCAGCAGTGTTGAGCAGGGATACGAGCAGTACTTC CASSVEQGYEQYF
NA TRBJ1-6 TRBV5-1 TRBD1 TGCGCCAGCAGCGCGACAGGGTCTGGAAATTCACCCCTCCACTTT CASSATGSGNSPLHF
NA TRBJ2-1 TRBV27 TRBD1 TGTGCCAGCAGCGAAGGGGGCCCCGCTTACAATGAGCAGTTCTTC CASSEGGPAYNEQFF
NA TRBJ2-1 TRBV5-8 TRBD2 TGTGCCGTCGGGCGGGGGGAGAGCTCCTACAATGAGCAGTTCTTC CAVGRGESSYNEQFF
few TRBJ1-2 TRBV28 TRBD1 TGTGCCAGCAGTATTCCGACAGGGGCGGATGGCTACACCTTC CASSIPTGADGYTF
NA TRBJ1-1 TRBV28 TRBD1 TGTGCCAGCAGTTCGGGGGGACAGGGGAACACTGAAGCTTTCTTT CASSSGGQGNTEAFF
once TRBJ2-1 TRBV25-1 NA TGTGCCAGCAGTGTACAGGGAGAGTTCGTGGTTGAGCAGTTCTTC CASSVQGEFVVEQFF
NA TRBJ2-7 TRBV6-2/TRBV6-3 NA TGTGCCAGCAGTTACGAGGGGGGGACAGGACGGGACGAGCAGTACTTC CASSYEGGTGRDEQYF
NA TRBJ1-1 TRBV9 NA TGTGCCAGCAGCGTAGCCGGCAGGGATACCCAAGCTTTCTTT CASSVAGRDTQAFF
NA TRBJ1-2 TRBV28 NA TGTGCCAGCAGTTTGCAGTCAGAAGTGGGCTACACCTTC CASSLQSEVGYTF
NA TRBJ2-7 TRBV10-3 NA TGTGCCATCAGTGATTATGAGGCCTACGAGCAGTACTTC CAISDYEAYEQYF
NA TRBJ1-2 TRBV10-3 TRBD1 TGTGCCATCTTGACAGGGCTTGGCTATGGCTACACCTTC CAILTGLGYGYTF
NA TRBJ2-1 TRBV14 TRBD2 TGTGCCAGCAGTTCTTCTAGCGGCTACAATGAGCAGTTCTTC CASSSSSGYNEQFF
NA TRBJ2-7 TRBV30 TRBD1 TGTGCCTGGAGTTCCCTAGCAGGGGGCGAGCAGTACTTC CAWSSLAGGEQYF
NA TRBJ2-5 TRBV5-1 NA TGCGCCAGCAGCTTGGCCGGGAGTATCCAAGAGACCCAGTACTTC CASSLAGSIQETQYF
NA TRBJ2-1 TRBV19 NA TGTGCCAGTAGTATGGGGGCTGACCGCAATGAGCAGTTCTTC CASSMGADRNEQFF
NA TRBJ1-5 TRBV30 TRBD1 TGTGCCTGGACCGGGACAGGGAACCAGCCCCAGCATTTT CAWTGTGNQPQHF
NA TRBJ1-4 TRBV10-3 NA TGTGCCATCAGGATACCGGACAGTCAGAAACTGTTTTTT CAIRIPDSQKLFF
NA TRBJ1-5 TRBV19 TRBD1 TGTGCCAGTAGTAAGGGGGCGTACAATCAGCCCCAGCATTTT CASSKGAYNQPQHF
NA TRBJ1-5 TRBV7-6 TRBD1 TGTGCCAGCAGCTTAGCGGGAACAGGGGTTAGGGATCAGCCCCAGCATTTT CASSLAGTGVRDQPQHF
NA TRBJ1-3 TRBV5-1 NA TGCGCCAGCAGCCAGTCAGACACCATATATTTT CASSQSDTIYF
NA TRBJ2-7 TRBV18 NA TGTGCCAGCTCACCGAACTCGAACTACGAGCAGTACTTC CASSPNSNYEQYF
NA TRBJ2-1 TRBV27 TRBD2 TGTGCCAGCAGTTTTGAGGCGGGGGGTCCGGGGGAGCAGTTCTTC CASSFEAGGPGEQFF
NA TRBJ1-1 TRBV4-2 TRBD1 TGTGCCAGCAGCAGGGACAGGGGGACGAACGGTGAAGCTTTCTTT CASSRDRGTNGEAFF
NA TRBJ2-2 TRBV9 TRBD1 TGTGCCAGCAGCGTAGCCGGACAGGGCCCCGGGGAGCTGTTTTTT CASSVAGQGPGELFF
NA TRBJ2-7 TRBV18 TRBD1 TGTGCCAGCTCACAAGACAGGGCGAAAGTCTACGAGCAGTACTTC CASSQDRAKVYEQYF
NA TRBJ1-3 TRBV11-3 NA TGTGCCAGCAGCCTGGCCCCGTCTGGAAACACCATATATTTT CASSLAPSGNTIYF
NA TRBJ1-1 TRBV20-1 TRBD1 TGCAGTGCCCCAAGTCTCAGGGGGGCTTTCTTT CSAPSLRGAFF
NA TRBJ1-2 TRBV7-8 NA TGTGCCAGCAGCGATACTCCATCCTATGGCTACACCTTC CASSDTPSYGYTF
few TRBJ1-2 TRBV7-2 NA TGTGCCAGCAGCTTAAATCTAGGCTATGGCTACACCTTC CASSLNLGYGYTF
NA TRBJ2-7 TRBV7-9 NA TGTGCCAGCAGCTTAGGTAGCAGGGCCCACGAGCAGTACTTC CASSLGSRAHEQYF
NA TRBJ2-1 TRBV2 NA TGTGCCAGCAGTTACGAGACTTTTTCCTCCTACAATGAGCAGTTCTTC CASSYETFSSYNEQFF
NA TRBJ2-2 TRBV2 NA TGTGCCAGCAGTCCCGACAGAATCACCGGGGAGCTGTTTTTT CASSPDRITGELFF
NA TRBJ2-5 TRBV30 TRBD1 TGTGCCTGGAGTGTACCACAGGGGGCCGTAGAGACCCAGTACTTC CAWSVPQGAVETQYF